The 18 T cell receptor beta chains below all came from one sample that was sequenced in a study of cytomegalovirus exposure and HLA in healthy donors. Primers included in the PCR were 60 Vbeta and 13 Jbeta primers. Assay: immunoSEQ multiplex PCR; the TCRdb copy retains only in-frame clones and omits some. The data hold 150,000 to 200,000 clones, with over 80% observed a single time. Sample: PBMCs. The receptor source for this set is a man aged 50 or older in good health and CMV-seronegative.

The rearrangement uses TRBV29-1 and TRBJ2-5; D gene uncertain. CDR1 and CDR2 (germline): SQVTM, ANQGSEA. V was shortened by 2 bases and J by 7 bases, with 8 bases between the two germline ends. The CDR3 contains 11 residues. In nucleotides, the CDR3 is TGCAGCGTTGAACTGACATGGACCCAGTACTTC. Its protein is CSVELTWTQYF.

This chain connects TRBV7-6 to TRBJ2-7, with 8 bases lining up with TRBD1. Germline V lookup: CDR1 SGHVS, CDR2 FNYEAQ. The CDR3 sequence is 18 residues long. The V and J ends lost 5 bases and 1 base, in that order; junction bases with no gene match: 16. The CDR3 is CASSRLSGPGGSSYEQYF. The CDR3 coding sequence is TGTGCCAGCAGCCGATTGTCAGGACCAGGGGGCTCTTCCTACGAGCAGTACTTC.

The CDR3 region has the DNA TGTGCCAGCAGCGTAGCGGGGGGACCCGGCTACAATGAGCAGTTCTTC. Translated: CASSVAGGPGYNEQFF. The rearrangement uses TRBV9 and TRBJ2-1, with 7 bases that match TRBD2. Germline V CDR1 and CDR2: SGDLS, YYNGEE. Unmatched junction bases numbered 6, after V lost 0 bases and J lost 3 bases. The CDR3 is 16 amino acids.

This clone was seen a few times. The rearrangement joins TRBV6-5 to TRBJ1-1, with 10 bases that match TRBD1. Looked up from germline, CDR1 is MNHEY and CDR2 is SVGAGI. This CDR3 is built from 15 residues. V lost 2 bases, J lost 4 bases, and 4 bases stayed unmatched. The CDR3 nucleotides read TGTGCCAGCAGTTACCCCAGGACAGGGGGCACTGAAGCTTTCTTT. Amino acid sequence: CASSYPRTGGTEAFF.

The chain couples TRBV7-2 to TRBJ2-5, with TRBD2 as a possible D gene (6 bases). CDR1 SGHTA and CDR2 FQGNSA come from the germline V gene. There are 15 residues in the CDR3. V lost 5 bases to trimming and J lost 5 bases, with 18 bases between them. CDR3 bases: TGTGCCAGCAGCCCCCTAAACGCGGGGTGGGAGACCCAGTACTTC. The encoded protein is CASSPLNAGWETQYF.

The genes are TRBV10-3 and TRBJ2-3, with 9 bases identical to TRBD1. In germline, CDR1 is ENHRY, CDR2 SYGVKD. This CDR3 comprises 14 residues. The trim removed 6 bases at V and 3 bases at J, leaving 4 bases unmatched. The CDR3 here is CAISGTGLTDTQYF. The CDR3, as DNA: TGTGCCATCAGCGGGACAGGGCTGACAGATACGCAGTATTTT.

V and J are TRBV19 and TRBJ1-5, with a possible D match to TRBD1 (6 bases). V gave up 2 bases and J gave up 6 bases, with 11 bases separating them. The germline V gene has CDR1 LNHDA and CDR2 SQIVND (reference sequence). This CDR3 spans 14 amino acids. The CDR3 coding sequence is TGTGCCAGTAGTATAAAGGGGGACGGTCAGCCCCAGCATTTT. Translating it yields CASSIKGDGQPQHF. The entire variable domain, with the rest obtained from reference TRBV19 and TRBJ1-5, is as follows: DGGITQSPKYLFRKEGQNVTLSCEQNLNHDAMYWYRQDPGQGLRLIYYSQIVNDFQKGDIAEGYSVSREKKESFPLTVTSAQKNPTAFYLCASSIKGDGQPQHFGDGTRLSIL.

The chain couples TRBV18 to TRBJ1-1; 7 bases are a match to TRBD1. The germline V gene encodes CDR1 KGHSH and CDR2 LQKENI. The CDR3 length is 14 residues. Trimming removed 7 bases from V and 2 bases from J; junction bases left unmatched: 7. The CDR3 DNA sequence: TGTGCCAGCTGCTTCGACAGGGTAAACACTGAAGCTTTCTTT. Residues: CASCFDRVNTEAFF. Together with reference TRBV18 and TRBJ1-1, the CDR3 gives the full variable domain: NAGVMQNPRHLVRRRGQEARLRCSPMKGHSHVYWYRQLPEEGLKFMVYLQKENIIDESGMPKERFSAEFPKEGPSILRIQQVVRGDSAAYFCASCFDRVNTEAFFGQGTRLTVV.

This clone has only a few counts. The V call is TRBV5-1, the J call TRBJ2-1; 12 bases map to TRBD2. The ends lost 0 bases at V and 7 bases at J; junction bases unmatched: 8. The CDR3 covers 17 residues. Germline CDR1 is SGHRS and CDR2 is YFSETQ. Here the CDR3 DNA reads TGCGCCAGCAGCTTGGCCCTAGCGGGGGGGCTAGTGAATGAGCAGTTCTTC. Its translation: CASSLALAGGLVNEQFF. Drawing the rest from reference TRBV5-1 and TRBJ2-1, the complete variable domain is KAGVTQTPRYLIKTRGQQVTLSCSPISGHRSVSWYQQTPGQGLQFLFEYFSETQRNKGNFPGRFSGRQFSNSRSEMNVSTLELGDSALYLCASSLALAGGLVNEQFFGPGTRLTVL.

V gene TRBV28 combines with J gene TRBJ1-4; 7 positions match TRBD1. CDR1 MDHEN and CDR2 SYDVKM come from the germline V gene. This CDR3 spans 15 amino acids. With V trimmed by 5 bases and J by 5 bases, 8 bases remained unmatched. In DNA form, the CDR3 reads TGTGCCAGCAGTCCCTCGGGACAGATGAATGAAAAACTGTTTTTT. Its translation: CASSPSGQMNEKLFF. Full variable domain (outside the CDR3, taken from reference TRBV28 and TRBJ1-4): DVKVTQSSRYLVKRTGEKVFLECVQDMDHENMFWYRQDPGLGLRLIYFSYDVKMKEKGDIPEGYSVSREKKERFSLILESASTNQTSMYLCASSPSGQMNEKLFFGSGTQLSVL.

The DNA for the CDR3 is TGTGCCAGCAGCCCCTGGGGGACAGGGGAGATGAACACTGAAGCTTTCTTT. Protein product: CASSPWGTGEMNTEAFF. This rearrangement joins TRBV13 to TRBJ1-1, with 10 positions matching TRBD1. V trimming: 5 bases; J trimming: 0 bases; junction bases outside the gene matches: 9. The CDR3 extends over 17 amino acids. Germline V lookup: CDR1 PRHDT, CDR2 FYEKMQ (reference sequence).

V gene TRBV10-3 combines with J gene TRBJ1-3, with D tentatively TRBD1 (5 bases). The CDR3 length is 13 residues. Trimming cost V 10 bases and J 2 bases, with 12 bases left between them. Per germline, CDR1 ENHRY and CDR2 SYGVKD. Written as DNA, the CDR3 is TGTGCCACGGCCGGGGGAACTGGAAACACCATATATTTT. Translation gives CATAGGTGNTIYF.

CDR3 coding DNA: TGTGCCAGCAGCCAGACTAGCGGATACAATGAGCAGTTCTTC. Encoded protein: CASSQTSGYNEQFF. This sequence joins TRBV7-2 and TRBJ2-1, with 9 bases matching TRBD2. CDR1 and CDR2 from the germline V gene are SGHTA and FQGNSA. The CDR3 has 14 amino acids. The ends lost 5 bases at V and 4 bases at J; junction bases unmatched: 3.

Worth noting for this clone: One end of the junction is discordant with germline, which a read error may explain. The CDR3 nucleotides are TGTTCCAGCAACCGTCAGGGGCAAGGAGAGACCCAGTACTTC. It specifies CSSNRQGQGETQYF. The chain is built from TRBV7-9 and TRBJ2-5, with TRBD1 as a possible D gene (6 bases). The CDR3 consists of 14 residues. The germline V gene has CDR1 SEHNR and CDR2 FQNEAQ (reference sequence).

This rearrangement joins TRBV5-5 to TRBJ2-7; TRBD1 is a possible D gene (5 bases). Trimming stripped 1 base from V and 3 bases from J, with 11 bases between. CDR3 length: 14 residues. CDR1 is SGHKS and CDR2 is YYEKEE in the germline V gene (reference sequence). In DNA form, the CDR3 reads TGTGCCAGCAGCTTGCGGCCGACAGACTACGAGCAGTACTTC. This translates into CASSLRPTDYEQYF.

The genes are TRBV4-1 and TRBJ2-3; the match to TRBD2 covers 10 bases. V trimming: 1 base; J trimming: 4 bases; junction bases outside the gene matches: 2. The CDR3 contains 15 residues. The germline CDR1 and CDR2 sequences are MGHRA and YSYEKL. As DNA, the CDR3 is TGCGCCAGCAGCCAAGCGAGCGGGGGGGCAGATACGCAGTATTTT. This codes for CASSQASGGADTQYF.

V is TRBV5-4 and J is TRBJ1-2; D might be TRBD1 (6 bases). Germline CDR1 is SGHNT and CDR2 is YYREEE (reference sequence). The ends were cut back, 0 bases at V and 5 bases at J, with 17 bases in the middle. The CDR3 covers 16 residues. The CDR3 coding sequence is TGTGCCAGCAGCTTGGCTTACAGGGCCTCGGGTTATGGCTACACCTTC. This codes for CASSLAYRASGYGYTF.

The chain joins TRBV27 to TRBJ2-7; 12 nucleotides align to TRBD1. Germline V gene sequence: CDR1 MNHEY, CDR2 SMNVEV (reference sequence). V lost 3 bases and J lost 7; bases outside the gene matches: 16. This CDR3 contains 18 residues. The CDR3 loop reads CASSFLAYTGQGAWEQYF. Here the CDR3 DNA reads TGTGCCAGCAGTTTCTTAGCGTATACGGGACAGGGGGCTTGGGAGCAGTACTTC.